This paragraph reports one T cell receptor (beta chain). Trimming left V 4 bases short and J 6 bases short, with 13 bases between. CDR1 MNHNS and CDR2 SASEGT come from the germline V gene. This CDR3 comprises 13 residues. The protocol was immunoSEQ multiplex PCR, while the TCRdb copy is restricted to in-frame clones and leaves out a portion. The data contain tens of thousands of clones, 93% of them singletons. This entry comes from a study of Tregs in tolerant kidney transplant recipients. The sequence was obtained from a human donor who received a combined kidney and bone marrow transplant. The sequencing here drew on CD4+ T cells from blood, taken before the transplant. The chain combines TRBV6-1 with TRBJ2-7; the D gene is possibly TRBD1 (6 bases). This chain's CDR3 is CASSARGTGEQYF. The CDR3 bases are TGTGCCAGCAGTGCGAGGGGGACGGGCGAGCAGTACTTC.